These T cell receptor beta chains were read from a single sample in a study of T cells in Graves' hyperthyroidism and ophthalmopathy. TCRdb called the multiplex PCR reads again in MiXCR, with one record for every CDR3 protein. In the table there are roughly 290,000 distinct CDR3 sequences, 17% of which are singletons. What was sequenced was blood. These receptors all come from a woman in her sixties with Graves' ophthalmopathy. The CDR3 runs from the conserved cysteine through the conserved F or W. Each record gives: V gene, CDR3 length, D gene, J gene, clone size, CDR3 protein, CDR3 DNA. A D gene is named only where the DNA matches it firmly. Rows give clone size only sometimes, using once, few, many, or a class for an expanded clone.

TRBV12-3/TRBV12-4	15	TRBD2	TRBJ2-7	many	CASSSLAGGNYEQYF	TGTGCCAGCAGTTCCCTAGCGGGGGGAAACTACGAGCAGTACTTC
TRBV2	15	-	TRBJ2-6	few	CASSSDRSGANVLTF	TGTGCCAGCAGTTCGGACCGCTCTGGGGCCAACGTCCTGACTTTC
TRBV18	15	TRBD2	TRBJ2-1	-	CASSPLAGGDNEQFF	TGTGCCAGCTCACCGTTAGCGGGGGGGGACAATGAGCAGTTCTTC
TRBV7-9	14	TRBD2	TRBJ2-2	-	CASSTRRGAGELFF	TGTGCCAGCAGCACCCGTCGGGGGGCCGGGGAGCTGTTTTTT
TRBV4-2	17	TRBD2	TRBJ2-3	-	CASSQVSLAAPTDTQYF	TGTGCCAGCAGCCAAGTTTCACTAGCGGCCCCCACAGATACGCAGTATTTT
TRBV5-8	16	-	TRBJ1-3	few	CASSPRTAFGGNTIYF	TGTGCCAGCAGCCCCCGGACAGCCTTTGGTGGAAACACCATATATTTT
TRBV20-1	14	-	TRBJ2-1	-	CSASPLLLKLEQFF	TGCAGTGCCTCTCCCCTATTGTTAAAGCTTGAGCAGTTCTTC
TRBV7-2	13	-	TRBJ2-7	many	CASSSYGPDEQYF	TGTGCCAGCAGCTCGTACGGGCCCGACGAGCAGTACTTC
TRBV27	14	-	TRBJ2-7	few	CASSSRQASYEQYF	TGTGCCAGCAGTTCCCGACAGGCGTCCTACGAGCAGTACTTC
TRBV4-1	15	-	TRBJ1-2	many	CASSQGKGNSYGYTF	TGCGCCAGCAGCCAAGGGAAGGGTAACTCGTATGGCTACACCTTC
TRBV5-1	13	-	TRBJ2-1	few	CASSSSLGNEQFF	TGCGCCAGCAGCTCAAGTCTGGGCAATGAGCAGTTCTTC
TRBV29-1	13	-	TRBJ1-5	-	CSVAGQEDQPQHF	TGCAGCGTTGCAGGGCAGGAAGATCAGCCCCAGCATTTT
TRBV28	15	TRBD2	TRBJ2-7	-	CASFGPGGSSYEQYF	TGTGCCAGTTTTGGACCCGGGGGGAGCTCCTACGAGCAGTACTTC